This TCR beta chain stems from a study of PD-1 and CTLA-4 blockade in melanoma. Repertoires were generated with immunoSEQ multiplex PCR, while TCRdb's copy carries only in-frame clones and drops some. Altogether more than 25,000 clones are present, 85% to 90% being singletons, with the ten largest covering 8% to 9.5%. Germline V gives CDR1 MNHNY, CDR2 SVGAGI (reference sequence). Between the trimmed V and J ends, which lost 2 bases and 6 bases, there was a span of 7 bases. The CDR3 sequence is 12 residues long. Sample: CD8+ T cells from peripheral blood, taken before anti-PD-1 treatment. The sequence was collected from a human donor with melanoma. The chain employs TRBV6-6 and TRBJ1-1; D is uncertain. The CDR3 bases are TGTGCCAGCAGTTACAGTTTCGCTGAAGCTTTCTTT. It yields the protein CASSYSFAEAFF.